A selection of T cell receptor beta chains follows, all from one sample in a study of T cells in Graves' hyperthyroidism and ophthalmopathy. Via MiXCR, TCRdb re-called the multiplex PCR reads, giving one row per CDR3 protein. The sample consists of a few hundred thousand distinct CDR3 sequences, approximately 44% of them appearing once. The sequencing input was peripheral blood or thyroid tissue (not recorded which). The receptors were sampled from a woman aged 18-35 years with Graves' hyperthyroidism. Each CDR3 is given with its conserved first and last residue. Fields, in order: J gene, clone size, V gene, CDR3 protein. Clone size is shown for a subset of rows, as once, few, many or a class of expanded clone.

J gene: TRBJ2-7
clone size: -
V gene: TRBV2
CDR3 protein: CASREDREGEQYF

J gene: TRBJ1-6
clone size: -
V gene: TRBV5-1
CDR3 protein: CASSTRDSGNSPLHF

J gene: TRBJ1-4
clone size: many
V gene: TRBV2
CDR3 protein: CASTWDRENEKLFF

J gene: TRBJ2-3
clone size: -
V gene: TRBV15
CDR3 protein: CATSRGSTDTQYF

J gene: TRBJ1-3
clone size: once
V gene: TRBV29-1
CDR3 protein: CSPADSHSGNTIYF

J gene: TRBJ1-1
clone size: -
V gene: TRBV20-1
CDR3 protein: CSARTSGSTEAFF

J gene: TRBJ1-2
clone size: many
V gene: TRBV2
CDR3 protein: CASRRGTDYGYTF

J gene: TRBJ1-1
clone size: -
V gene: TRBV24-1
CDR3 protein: CATSEGGLGTEAFF

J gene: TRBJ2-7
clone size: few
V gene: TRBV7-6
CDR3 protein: CASSTGHWTGGRYEQYF

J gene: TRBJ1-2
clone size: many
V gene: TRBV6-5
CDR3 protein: CASSSQGPVISGRGYTF

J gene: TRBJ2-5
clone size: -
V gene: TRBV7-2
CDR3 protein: CASSLDPSGSLETQYF

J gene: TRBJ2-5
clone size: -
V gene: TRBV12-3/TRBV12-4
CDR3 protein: CASSRTGPETQYF